The present TCR beta chain was sequenced within a study of blood T cells in healthy people across ages. Together with a sample-barcoded 5' primer, a J-beta primer mix was included in a second PCR lasting roughly 7 to 11 cycles. Each of the samples gave a minimum of 3 million paired-end reads that contained CDR3. In TCRdb, the 5' RACE reads were re-called with MiXCR into one record per CDR3 protein. The data contain more than 600,000 distinct CDR3 sequences, around 25% of them singletons. This same sample was also taken into another study, of T cells of mothers and their children.

This receptor was obtained from a boy younger than 18 in good health. Material: blood.

The CDR3: CSVLNRDSSSYEQYF. In DNA form, the CDR3 reads TGCAGCGTTTTGAACCGGGACAGCAGCTCCTACGAGCAGTACTTC. This chain uses TRBV29-1 with TRBJ2-7, with TRBD1 matching 7 bases. This CDR3 contains 15 residues. Germline V gene data show CDR1 as SQVTM and CDR2 as ANQGSEA. The V gene end was trimmed by 5 bases and the J gene end by 0 bases; junction bases not matched to a gene: 10.